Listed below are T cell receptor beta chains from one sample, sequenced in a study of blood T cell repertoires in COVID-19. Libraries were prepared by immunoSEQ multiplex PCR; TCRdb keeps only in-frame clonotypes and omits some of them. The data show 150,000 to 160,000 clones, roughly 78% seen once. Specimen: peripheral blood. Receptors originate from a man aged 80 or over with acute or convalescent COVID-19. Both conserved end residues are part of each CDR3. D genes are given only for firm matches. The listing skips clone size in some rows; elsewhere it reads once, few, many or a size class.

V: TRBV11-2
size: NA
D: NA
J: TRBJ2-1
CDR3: CASSLDQGAHNEQFF
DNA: TGTGCCAGCAGCTTAGATCAAGGGGCCCACAATGAGCAGTTCTTC

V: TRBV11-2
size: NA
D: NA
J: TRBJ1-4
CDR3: CASSFVGEGLFF
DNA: TGTGCCAGCAGCTTTGTGGGCGAAGGACTGTTTTTT

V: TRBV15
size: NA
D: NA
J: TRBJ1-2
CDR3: CATSRPAEGGGGYTF
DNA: TGTGCCACCAGCAGACCCGCTGAGGGAGGAGGTGGCTACACCTTC

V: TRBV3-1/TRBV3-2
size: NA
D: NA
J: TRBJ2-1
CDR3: CASSQGRNEQFF
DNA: TGTGCCAGCAGCCAAGGGCGGAATGAGCAGTTCTTC

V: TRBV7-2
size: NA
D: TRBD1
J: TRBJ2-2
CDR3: CASSLHQPGQGNTGELFF
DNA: TGTGCCAGCAGCTTACACCAACCGGGACAGGGGAATACCGGGGAGCTGTTTTTT

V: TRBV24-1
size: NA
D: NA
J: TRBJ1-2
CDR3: CATSDFSRARGYTF
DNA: TGTGCCACCAGTGATTTCTCCAGGGCTCGGGGCTACACCTTC

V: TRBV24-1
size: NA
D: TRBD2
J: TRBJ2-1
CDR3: CATSRGGYNEQFF
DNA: TGTGCCACCAGTCGGGGGGGCTACAATGAGCAGTTCTTC

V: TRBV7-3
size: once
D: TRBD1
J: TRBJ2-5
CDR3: CASSYPTPGQQETQYF
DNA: TGTGCCAGCAGCTACCCCACCCCGGGACAGCAAGAGACCCAGTACTTC

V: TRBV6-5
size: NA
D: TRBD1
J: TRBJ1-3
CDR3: CASRGTGGRNTIYF
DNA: TGTGCCAGCAGGGGGACAGGGGGTCGGAACACCATATATTTT

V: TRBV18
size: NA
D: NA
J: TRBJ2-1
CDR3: CASSPPGDNEQFF
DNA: TGTGCCAGCTCACCACCAGGGGACAATGAGCAGTTCTTC

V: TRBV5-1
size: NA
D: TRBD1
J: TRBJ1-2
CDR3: CASSTLGTGVNYGYTF
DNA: TGCGCCAGCAGTACCTTGGGGACAGGGGTTAACTATGGCTACACCTTC

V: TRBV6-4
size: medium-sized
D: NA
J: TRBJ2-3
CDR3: CASSASDTDTQYF
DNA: TGTGCCAGCAGTGCCAGCGACACAGATACGCAGTATTTT

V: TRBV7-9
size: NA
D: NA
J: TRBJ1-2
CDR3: CASRGGGDGYTF
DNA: TGTGCCAGCCGCGGAGGGGGGGATGGCTACACCTTC

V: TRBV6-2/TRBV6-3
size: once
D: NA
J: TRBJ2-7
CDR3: CASSYSGGGVSYEQYF
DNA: TGTGCCAGCAGTTACTCGGGTGGAGGGGTATCGTACGAGCAGTACTTC

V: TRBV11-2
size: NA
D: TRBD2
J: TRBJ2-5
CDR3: CASSPQAGGLGETQYF
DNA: TGTGCCAGCAGCCCCCAAGCGGGGGGCCTGGGGGAGACCCAGTACTTC

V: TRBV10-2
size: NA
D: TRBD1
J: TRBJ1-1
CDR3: CASRSGTGGGGSTEAFF
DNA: TGCGCCAGCAGATCCGGGACAGGGGGCGGGGGAAGCACTGAAGCTTTCTTT

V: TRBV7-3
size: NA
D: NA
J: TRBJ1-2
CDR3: CASSPGRGDGYTF
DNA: TGTGCCAGCAGCCCCGGGAGGGGCGATGGCTACACCTTC

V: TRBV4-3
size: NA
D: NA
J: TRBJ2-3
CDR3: CASSQAWGGTDTQYF
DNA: TGCGCCAGCAGCCAGGCGTGGGGGGGCACAGATACGCAGTATTTT

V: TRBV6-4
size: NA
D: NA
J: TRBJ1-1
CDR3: CASKDTSRNTEAFF
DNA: TGTGCCAGCAAGGACACGTCACGCAACACTGAAGCTTTCTTT

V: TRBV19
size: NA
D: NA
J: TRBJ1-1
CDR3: CASWGTHSAGTEAFF
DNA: TGTGCCAGTTGGGGGACACATTCGGCGGGCACTGAAGCTTTCTTT

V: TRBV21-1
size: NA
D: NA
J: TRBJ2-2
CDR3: CASSKVGQGNTGELFF
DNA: NA

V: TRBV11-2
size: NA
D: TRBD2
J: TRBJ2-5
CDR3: CASSSGTSGGASETQYF
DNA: TGTGCCAGCAGCTCCGGGACTAGCGGGGGGGCCTCTGAGACCCAGTACTTC

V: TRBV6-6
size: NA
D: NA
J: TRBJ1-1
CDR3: CASSYGGVLVLEAFF
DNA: TGTGCCAGCAGTTATGGAGGGGTCCTGGTGTTGGAAGCTTTCTTT

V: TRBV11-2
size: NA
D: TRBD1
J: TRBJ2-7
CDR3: CASSLGWTGGYYEQYF
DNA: TGTGCCAGCAGCTTGGGCTGGACAGGCGGTTACTACGAGCAGTACTTC

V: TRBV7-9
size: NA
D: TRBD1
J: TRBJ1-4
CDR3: CASSLGQGVEKLFF
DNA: TGTGCCAGCAGCTTAGGACAGGGGGTTGAAAAACTGTTTTTT

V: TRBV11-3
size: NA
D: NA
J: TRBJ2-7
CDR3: CASSLGQSYSYEQYF
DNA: TGTGCCAGCAGCTTAGGACAGTCTTACTCCTACGAGCAGTACTTC

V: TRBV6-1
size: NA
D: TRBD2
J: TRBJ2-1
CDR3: CASSEWGGLGNNEQFF
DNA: TGTGCCAGCAGTGAATGGGGAGGACTAGGGAACAATGAGCAGTTCTTC

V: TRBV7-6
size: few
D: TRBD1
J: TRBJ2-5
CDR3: CASSPFLGQGLKETQYF
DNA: TGTGCCAGCAGCCCCTTCCTGGGACAGGGGTTAAAAGAGACCCAGTACTTC

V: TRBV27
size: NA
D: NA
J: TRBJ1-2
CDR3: CASSSELQGYGYTF
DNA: TGTGCCAGCAGTTCCGAACTACAGGGCTATGGCTACACCTTC

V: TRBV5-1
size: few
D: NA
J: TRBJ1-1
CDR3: CASSPTGFYTEAFF
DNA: TGCGCCAGCAGCCCTACAGGGTTTTACACTGAAGCTTTCTTT

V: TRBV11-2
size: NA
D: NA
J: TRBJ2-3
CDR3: CASSPGTLPDTQYF
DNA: TGTGCCAGCAGCCCCGGGACACTTCCAGATACGCAGTATTTT

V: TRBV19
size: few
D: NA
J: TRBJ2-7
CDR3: CASSIGSLNGYEQYF
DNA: TGTGCCAGTAGTATAGGGTCCCTGAACGGCTACGAGCAGTACTTC

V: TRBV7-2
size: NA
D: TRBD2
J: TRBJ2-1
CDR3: CASSFRLAGNNEQFF
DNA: TGTGCCAGCAGCTTCAGACTAGCGGGGAACAATGAGCAGTTCTTC

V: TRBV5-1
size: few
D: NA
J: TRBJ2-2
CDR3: CASRFGQNTGELFF
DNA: TGCGCCAGCAGATTCGGACAGAACACCGGGGAGCTGTTTTTT

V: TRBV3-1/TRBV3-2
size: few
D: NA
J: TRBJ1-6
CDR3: CASSQGHNNSPLHF
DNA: TGTGCCAGCAGCCAAGGGCACAATAATTCACCCCTCCACTTT

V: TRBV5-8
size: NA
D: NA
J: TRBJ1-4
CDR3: CASSLGQYNEKLFF
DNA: TGTGCCAGCAGCTTAGGACAGTATAATGAAAAACTGTTTTTT

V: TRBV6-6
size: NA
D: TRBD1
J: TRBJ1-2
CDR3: CASSYSRTGHQF
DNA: TGTGCCAGCAGTTACTCTAGGACAGGACATCAATTC

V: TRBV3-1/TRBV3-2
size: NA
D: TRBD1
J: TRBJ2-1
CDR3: CASGQQGATEQFF
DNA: TGTGCCAGCGGCCAACAGGGGGCAACTGAGCAGTTCTTC

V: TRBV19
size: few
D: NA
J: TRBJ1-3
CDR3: CASIGHRRSFSGNTIYF
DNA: TGTGCCAGTATCGGACATAGAAGATCGTTCTCTGGAAACACCATATATTTT

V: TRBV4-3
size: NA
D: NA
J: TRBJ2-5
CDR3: CASSQSGQETQYF
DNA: TGCGCCAGCAGCCAGTCCGGCCAAGAGACCCAGTACTTC

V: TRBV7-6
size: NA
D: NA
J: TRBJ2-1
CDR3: CASNSYNEQFF
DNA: TGTGCCAGCAACAGTTACAATGAGCAGTTCTTC

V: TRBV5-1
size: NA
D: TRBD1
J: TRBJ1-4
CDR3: CASRSSGTDNEKLFF
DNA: TGCGCCAGCAGATCCTCCGGGACAGATAATGAAAAACTGTTTTTT

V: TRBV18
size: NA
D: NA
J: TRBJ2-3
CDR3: CASSLDRTNTDTQYF
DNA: TGTGCCAGCTCACTCGATAGGACTAACACAGATACGCAGTATTTT

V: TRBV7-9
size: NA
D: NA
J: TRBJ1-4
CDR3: CASSFEPGQNEKLFF
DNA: TGTGCCAGCAGCTTCGAACCGGGACAAAATGAAAAACTGTTTTTT

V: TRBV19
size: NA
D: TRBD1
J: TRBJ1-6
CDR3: CASSTTGGNSPLHF
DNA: TGTGCCAGTAGTACAACAGGGGGAAATTCACCCCTCCACTTT